This TCR beta chain comes out of a study of blood T cell repertoires in COVID-19. Study in general: The United States, Italy and Spain provided the acute and convalescent COVID-19 samples. The analysed material was cDNA or gDNA that came from T cells, B-cell-depleted T cells, or PBMCs.

Source study methods: Cell counts per sample came from amplifying reference gene primers. Data came from immunoSEQ multiplex PCR; TCRdb stores just in-frame clones and leaves some out. The V and J calls and clone size were taken over from that table, and D and trimming were inferred from the DNA. The table shows around 300,000 clones, with roughly 84% occurring only once. Germline V lookup: CDR1 SNHLY, CDR2 FYNNEI. This CDR3 contains 14 residues. J gave up 5 bases and V 8 bases, and 8 bases lay outside the gene matches. The TCR comes from a man between 45 and 60 years old with active or convalescent COVID-19. This sequence joins TRBV2 and TRBJ2-5; 10 nucleotides agree with TRBD1. Sequencing was performed on peripheral blood. CDR3 coding DNA: TGTGCCAGCTCTCCGGGACAGGGGTGGGAGACCCAGTACTTC. Translating gives CASSPGQGWETQYF.